The 27 T cell receptor beta chains in this list originate from one sample, sequenced in a study of siplizumab effects on memory and regulatory T cells. Some clones are missing from TCRdb's copy, which holds only in-frame ones; the method was immunoSEQ multiplex PCR. The sample includes about 91,000 clones, roughly 93% seen only once; the top ten take over 5.5%. The source material was CD8+ T cells sorted from blood. The receptors come from a human donor in good health.

The gene calls are TRBV6-1 and TRBJ2-7; perhaps TRBD1 as D (5 bases). With 4 bases removed from V and 2 bases from J, the gap between germline ends came to 9 bases. This CDR3 has 13 residues. Looked up from germline, CDR1 is MNHNS and CDR2 is SASEGT. CDR3 in amino acids: CASSGGRPYEQYF. The DNA for the CDR3 is TGTGCCAGCAGTGGGGGCAGGCCCTACGAGCAGTACTTC.

The gene calls are TRBV5-1 and TRBJ2-7; perhaps TRBD1 as D (6 bases). Germline CDR1 is SGHRS and CDR2 is YFSETQ. V was cut by 1 base and J by 3 bases, with 14 bases left in between. The CDR3 spans 15 residues. The CDR3 region is CASSLSSGRGYEQYF. The DNA of the CDR3 is TGCGCCAGCAGCTTGTCGAGCGGCAGGGGCTACGAGCAGTACTTC.

V usage is TRBV9 and J usage is TRBJ2-3; possibly TRBD2 for D (5 bases). V was clipped by 3 bases and J by 2 bases, with 13 bases between them. The CDR3 extends over 15 amino acids. CDR1 is SGDLS and CDR2 is YYNGEE in the germline V gene. CDR3 bases: TGTGCCAGCAGCGAACACGGGGTTCACACAGATACGCAGTATTTT. It encodes CASSEHGVHTDTQYF.

This rearrangement joins TRBV5-1 to TRBJ2-5; 7 positions agree with TRBD2. The CDR3 is 15 residues long. Germline CDR1 and CDR2: SGHRS and YFSETQ. The V and J ends lost 3 bases and 2 bases, in that order; junction bases with no gene match: 7. The CDR3 reads CASSWSGGVQETQYF. The CDR3 DNA sequence: TGCGCCAGCAGCTGGAGTGGGGGGGTACAAGAGACCCAGTACTTC.

The rearrangement joins TRBV4-1 to TRBJ1-5; 7 nucleotides line up with TRBD1. J gave up 3 bases and V 0 bases, and 2 bases lay outside the gene matches. Germline CDR1 MGHRA, CDR2 YSYEKL. There are 15 residues in the CDR3. CDR3 coding DNA: TGCGCCAGCAGCCAAGAAGACAGGGTCAATCAGCCCCAGCATTTT. Its translation is CASSQEDRVNQPQHF.

The rearrangement links TRBV25-1 to TRBJ1-2, with D tentatively TRBD1 (5 bases). This CDR3 has 12 amino acids. V was trimmed by 8 bases and J by 8 bases, leaving 15 bases between them. Germline CDR1 and CDR2: MGHDK and SYGVNS. CDR3 protein: CASSAGGEGYTF. In nucleotides, the CDR3 is TGTGCCAGCTCGGCGGGAGGGGAGGGCTACACCTTC.

This clone was recorded only once. The rearrangement joins TRBV2 to TRBJ2-7, with 8 bases that match TRBD2. V lost 5 bases, J lost 0 bases, and 3 bases stayed unmatched. This CDR3 is built from 14 residues. Germline CDR1 SNHLY, CDR2 FYNNEI. The CDR3 nucleotides read TGTGCCAGCAGTCCGGCGGGAGGCTCCTACGAGCAGTACTTC. This codes for CASSPAGGSYEQYF.

The rearrangement uses TRBV5-6 and TRBJ2-1; D unclear. CDR3 length equals 11 residues. Germline V CDR1 and CDR2: SGHDT, YYEEEE. V was cut by 1 base and J by 7 bases, with 3 bases left in between. The CDR3 nucleotides are TGTGCCAGCAGCTTGATTAATGAGCAGTTCTTC. It translates to CASSLINEQFF.

The genes are TRBV4-1 and TRBJ2-2, with 8 bases aligning to TRBD2. This CDR3 region has 19 residues. The ends lost 0 bases at V and 3 bases at J; junction bases unmatched: 12. Germline V gene sequence: CDR1 MGHRA, CDR2 YSYEKL. The CDR3 DNA is TGCGCCAGCAGCCAAGACAGAGGAGCGGGGGACCGGGACACCGGGGAGCTGTTTTTT. Translated, it gives CASSQDRGAGDRDTGELFF.

This rearrangement joins TRBV27 to TRBJ2-3; D possibly corresponds to TRBD1 (6 bases). Trimming removed 5 bases at V and 2 bases at J, with 14 bases between. The CDR3 has 15 amino acids. Germline-derived CDR1 and CDR2 are MNHEY and SMNVEV (reference sequence). The chain's CDR3 is CASSLQGFHTDTQYF. As DNA, the CDR3 is TGTGCCAGCAGTCTACAGGGATTTCACACAGATACGCAGTATTTT.

The chain uses TRBV14 and TRBJ1-1; D possibly corresponds to TRBD1 (6 bases). Germline CDR1 is SGHDN and CDR2 is FVKESK. The CDR3 runs 15 residues. V was trimmed by 0 bases and J by 8 bases, leaving 16 bases between them. CDR3 nucleotide sequence: TGTGCCAGCAGCCAAGATCATAGCGGGGGGCTAGAAGCTTTCTTT. Protein product: CASSQDHSGGLEAFF.

This chain uses TRBV7-6 with TRBJ2-3, with 12 bases fitting TRBD2. V was clipped by 5 bases and J by 6 bases; unmatched bases: 12. The germline gives CDR1 SGHVS, CDR2 FNYEAQ. CDR3 length: 17 residues. The CDR3 reads CASSPTTSGGPLDTQYF. The CDR3, as DNA: TGTGCCAGCAGCCCCACGACTAGCGGGGGACCACTCGATACGCAGTATTTT.

The gene calls are TRBV9 and TRBJ2-1, with a tentative D call TRBD1 (5 bases). Germline CDR1 reads SGDLS; CDR2 reads YYNGEE. V was clipped by 5 bases and J by 5 bases, with 17 bases between them. This CDR3 spans 15 amino acids. In DNA, the CDR3 is TGTGCCAGCAGTTCGACGACAGTTCCGCACAATGAGCAGTTCTTC. Translated, it gives CASSSTTVPHNEQFF.

The chain joins TRBV4-3 to TRBJ2-2, with 9 bases aligning to TRBD1. Per germline, CDR1 LGHNA and CDR2 YSLEER. J lost 5 bases, V lost 0 bases, and 4 bases had no gene match. The CDR3 spans 16 residues. This CDR3 reads CASSQDLGTGTGELFF. The CDR3 coding sequence is TGCGCCAGCAGCCAAGATCTCGGGACAGGGACCGGGGAGCTGTTTTTT.

The J gene is TRBJ1-2, the V gene TRBV27; a possible D gene is TRBD1 (5 bases). The CDR3 runs to 12 residues. Germline V CDR1 and CDR2: MNHEY, SMNVEV (reference sequence). V was shortened by 10 bases and J by 8 bases, with 17 bases between the two germline ends. CDR3 nucleotides: TGTGCCACCAGGGAGCGGTCGGAGGGCTACACCTTC. Protein product: CATRERSEGYTF.

The chain combines TRBV7-6 with TRBJ1-5, with D unresolved. Germline values: CDR1 SGHVS, CDR2 FNYEAQ. V gave up 3 bases and J gave up 0 bases, with 9 bases separating them. The CDR3 has 15 amino acids. The CDR3: CASSLGGASNQPQHF. The DNA for the CDR3 is TGTGCCAGCAGCTTGGGTGGAGCTAGCAATCAGCCCCAGCATTTT. The variable domain in full, with the rest retrieved from reference TRBV7-6 and TRBJ1-5, is GAGVSQSPRYKVTKRGQDVALRCDPISGHVSLYWYRQALGQGPEFLTYFNYEAQQDKSGLPNDRFSAERPEGSISTLTIQRTEQRDSAMYRCASSLGGASNQPQHFGDGTRLSIL.

The chain joins TRBV4-1 to TRBJ1-1; D is ambiguous. The V and J ends lost 0 bases and 0 bases respectively, with 8 bases between them. The CDR3 runs 15 residues. Per the germline V gene, CDR1 is MGHRA and CDR2 is YSYEKL. CDR3 sequence (DNA): TGCGCCAGCAGCCAAGAAAGAGATTTGAACACTGAAGCTTTCTTT. This gives the protein CASSQERDLNTEAFF.

V gene TRBV5-6 combines with J gene TRBJ1-2, with 10 bases identical to TRBD1. Germline trimming cut 3 bases from V and 6 bases from J; bases unmatched to any gene: 11. The germline V gene has CDR1 SGHDT and CDR2 YYEEEE. The CDR3 contains 16 residues. CDR3 in DNA: TGTGCCAGCAGCTACGGGACAGGGGCTGGAGAGGATGGCTACACCTTC. Translated, it gives CASSYGTGAGEDGYTF.

The sample holds one count of this clone. The rearrangement links TRBV7-8 to TRBJ2-7; 10 nucleotides line up with TRBD1. Germline V gene lookup returns CDR1 SGHVS and CDR2 FQNEAQ. The CDR3 runs 15 residues. Trimming removed 5 bases from V and 2 bases from J; junction bases left unmatched: 6. CDR3 DNA: TGTGCCAGCAGCCCGTGGGGACAGGGGACCTACGAGCAGTACTTC. Protein product: CASSPWGQGTYEQYF.

About this clone: The same CDR3 also results from other DNA sequences found in this sample. The chain uses TRBV11-2 and TRBJ2-7; D might be TRBD1 (6 bases). The CDR3 extends over 16 amino acids. Trimming stripped 4 bases from V and 6 bases from J, with 22 bases between. In germline, CDR1 is SGHAT, CDR2 FQNNGV. The DNA for the CDR3 is TGTGCCAGCAGCTCCGGACAGACGGTATACTCAAGCGAGCAGTACTTC. It specifies CASSSGQTVYSSEQYF.

The V call is TRBV5-4, the J call TRBJ2-1, with a possible D match to TRBD1 (6 bases). The germline V gene encodes CDR1 SGHNT and CDR2 YYREEE (reference sequence). With 4 bases removed from V and 0 bases from J, the gap between germline ends came to 11 bases. This CDR3 region has 15 residues. CDR3 in amino acids: CASSTIGGSYNEQFF. In DNA form, the CDR3 reads TGTGCCAGCAGCACTATAGGGGGCTCCTACAATGAGCAGTTCTTC.

CDR3 loop: CASGYGRATYEQYF. The CDR3 DNA is TGTGCTAGTGGTTACGGCAGGGCAACCTACGAGCAGTACTTC. The chain combines TRBV12-5 with TRBJ2-7; possibly TRBD1 for D (5 bases). CDR3 length: 14 residues. V was shortened by 4 bases and J by 2 bases, with 12 bases between the two germline ends. CDR1 is LGHNT and CDR2 is FRNRAP in the germline V gene.

The chain uses TRBV4-3 and TRBJ2-1, with 14 nucleotides matching TRBD2. V gave up 4 bases and J gave up 0 bases; unmatched junction bases: 5. Germline lookup yields CDR1 LGHNA and CDR2 YSLEER. CDR3 length equals 18 residues. The CDR3 DNA reads TGCGCCAGCAGCCGAGCTGGGACTAGCGGGAGCTCCTACAATGAGCAGTTCTTC. Translated: CASSRAGTSGSSYNEQFF.

V is TRBV10-3 and J is TRBJ2-1; D not certain. Germline values: CDR1 ENHRY, CDR2 SYGVKD. The CDR3 is made up of 14 amino acids. V gave up 6 bases and J gave up 2 bases, with 11 bases separating them. The DNA for the CDR3 is TGTGCCATCAGACCCCAGGTCCCCTACAATGAGCAGTTCTTC. Residues: CAIRPQVPYNEQFF.

This clone is deemed medium-sized. The rearrangement uses TRBV7-2 and TRBJ1-2; a possible D gene is TRBD1 (5 bases). The CDR3 totals 14 residues. Germline CDR1 reads SGHTA; CDR2 reads FQGNSA. V was shortened by 0 bases and J by 5 bases, with 10 bases between the two germline ends. CDR3 sequence: CASSLARGLYGYTF. The CDR3 coding sequence is TGTGCCAGCAGCTTAGCTAGGGGTTTGTATGGCTACACCTTC.

The J gene is TRBJ2-7, the V gene TRBV7-2; D unclear. Trimming pared 4 bases from V and 4 bases from J, leaving 14 bases between. The germline V gene has CDR1 SGHTA and CDR2 FQGNSA. There are 14 residues in the CDR3. The CDR3 DNA reads TGTGCCAGCAGCTCCCGACTGTTTACGTACGAGCAGTACTTC. Its translation: CASSSRLFTYEQYF.

J is TRBJ2-7 and V is TRBV5-6; TRBD2 agrees at 9 bases. CDR1 SGHDT and CDR2 YYEEEE come from the germline V gene. The CDR3 length is 15 residues. The ends lost 2 bases at V and 4 bases at J; junction bases unmatched: 7. The CDR3 DNA is TGTGCCAGCAGCTTCCTAGCGGGAAGACGTTACGAGCAGTACTTC. It translates to CASSFLAGRRYEQYF. The whole variable domain, remainder taken from reference TRBV5-6 and TRBJ2-7, is DAGVTQSPTHLIKTRGQQVTLRCSPKSGHDTVSWYQQALGQGPQFIFQYYEEEERQRGNFPDRFSGHQFPNYSSELNVNALLLGDSALYLCASSFLAGRRYEQYFGPGTRLTVT.